These T cell receptor beta chains were read from a single sample in a study of shared clonotypes between healthy human individuals. Repertoires were generated with immunoSEQ multiplex PCR, while TCRdb's copy carries only in-frame clones and drops some. The table lists more than 850,000 clones, around 78% of them singletons. The sample consisted of memory CD4+ T cells from PBMCs. The receptors here all came from a man younger than 30 in good health. Some clones in this sample may be carry-over from other donors' samples. Each CDR3 is given with its conserved first and last residue. D genes are given only for firm matches. A row's size may be missing; if present it is once, few, many or a size class.

len	j_gene	abundance	v_gene	d_gene	CDR3aa	CDR3nt
18	TRBJ2-3	-	TRBV27	-	CASSLTNRRGRVTDTQYF	TGTGCCAGCAGTTTGACTAACCGGCGGGGCAGGGTAACAGATACGCAGTATTTT
15	TRBJ2-3	-	TRBV6-6	-	CASSYGTTSTDTQYF	TGTGCCAGCAGTTACGGTACTACTAGCACAGATACGCAGTATTTT
16	TRBJ2-5	-	TRBV7-2	TRBD1	CASSPDRARAQETQYF	TGTGCCAGCAGCCCGGACAGGGCCCGCGCTCAAGAGACCCAGTACTTC
15	TRBJ2-4	-	TRBV7-2	TRBD2	CASSQSWGGVGIQYF	TGTGCCAGCAGCCAGTCATGGGGGGGAGTAGGTATTCAGTACTTC
13	TRBJ2-2	-	TRBV28	-	CASPSSSTGELFF	TGTGCCAGCCCTAGTTCTAGCACCGGGGAGCTGTTTTTT
14	TRBJ2-1	-	TRBV7-2	-	CASSLAALYNEQFF	TGTGCCAGCAGCTTAGCGGCCCTCTACAATGAGCAGTTCTTC
15	TRBJ2-1	-	TRBV11-3	TRBD2	CASSLGPVAGDEQFF	TGTGCCAGCAGCTTAGGCCCTGTAGCGGGAGATGAGCAGTTCTTC
11	TRBJ2-1	-	TRBV20-1	-	CSAPSHNEQFF	TGCAGTGCTCCTAGTCACAATGAGCAGTTCTTC
14	TRBJ2-3	-	TRBV5-1	-	CASSFKGGTDTQYF	TGCGCCAGCAGCTTTAAGGGCGGCACAGATACGCAGTATTTT
15	TRBJ1-2	-	TRBV5-1	TRBD1	CASSLGDSVSYKNTF	TGCGCCAGCAGCTTGGGGGACAGTGTTTCCTATAAGAACACCTTC
13	TRBJ1-1	many	TRBV6-1	-	CASSEMRGTEAFF	TGTGCCAGCAGTGAAATGAGAGGCACTGAAGCTTTCTTT
15	TRBJ2-7	-	TRBV5-6	TRBD2	CASRFRTAGGGEQYF	TGTGCCAGCAGGTTCAGGACGGCGGGAGGTGGGGAGCAGTACTTC
14	TRBJ1-5	few	TRBV2	-	CASSPLGPNQPQHF	TGTGCCAGCAGTCCTCTGGGGCCAAATCAGCCCCAGCATTTT
10	TRBJ2-1	-	TRBV25-1	-	CASSDYEQFF	TGTGCCAGCAGTGATTATGAGCAGTTCTTC
14	TRBJ1-2	-	TRBV19	-	CASGIEGKNYGYTF	TGTGCCAGCGGAATCGAGGGAAAAAACTATGGCTACACCTTC
13	TRBJ2-2	-	TRBV11-2	-	CASSSQGAGELFF	TGTGCCAGCAGCTCACAGGGCGCCGGGGAGCTGTTTTTT
19	TRBJ2-2	once	TRBV10-2	TRBD2	CASSDPGTSGTWSTGELFF	TGCGCCAGCAGTGACCCCGGGACTAGCGGGACATGGAGCACCGGGGAGCTGTTTTTT
15	TRBJ2-2	-	TRBV30	TRBD2	CAWTGTSGTTGELFF	TGTGCCTGGACGGGGACTAGCGGGACTACCGGGGAGCTGTTTTTT
12	TRBJ2-7	-	TRBV5-5	-	CASSLSLYEQYF	TGTGCCAGCAGCCTGAGCCTCTACGAGCAGTACTTC
16	TRBJ2-1	-	TRBV19	-	CASSIWTIRSYNEQFF	TGTGCCAGTAGTATCTGGACTATACGCTCCTACAATGAGCAGTTCTTC
14	TRBJ2-7	once	TRBV7-2	TRBD2	CASSLTSDTYEQYF	TGTGCCAGCAGCTTAACTAGCGACACCTACGAGCAGTACTTC
18	TRBJ1-5	few	TRBV7-6	-	CASSLVARVSLLNQPQHF	TGTGCCAGCAGCTTAGTGGCCAGGGTATCACTGTTAAATCAGCCCCAGCATTTT
15	TRBJ2-7	few	TRBV15	TRBD2	CATSEGLALTYEQYF	TGTGCCACCAGCGAGGGACTAGCGTTAACCTACGAGCAGTACTTC
16	TRBJ2-1	many	TRBV5-1	TRBD2	CASTASTSGKAYEQFF	TGCGCCAGCACCGCTTCTACTAGCGGGAAGGCGTATGAGCAGTTCTTC
16	TRBJ2-7	-	TRBV28	TRBD2	CASSLLASGSTGEQYF	TGTGCCAGCAGTTTATTGGCTAGCGGGAGCACGGGCGAGCAGTACTTC
13	TRBJ1-1	-	TRBV11-2	-	CASSLGGRLEAFF	TGTGCCAGCAGCTTAGGGGGCAGGCTTGAAGCTTTCTTT
13	TRBJ2-2	few	TRBV6-6	-	CASSAAGFGELFF	TGTGCCAGCAGTGCCGCAGGTTTCGGGGAGCTGTTTTTT
13	TRBJ1-1	-	TRBV5-1	-	CASSFEGRTEAFF	TGCGCCAGCAGCTTCGAGGGGCGCACTGAAGCTTTCTTT
11	TRBJ2-1	-	TRBV2	TRBD2	CASGREGPQFF	TGTGCCAGCGGGAGGGAGGGCCCGCAGTTCTTC
15	TRBJ2-7	-	TRBV11-2	-	CASSFPGDRAYEQYF	TGTGCCAGCAGCTTCCCCGGAGACCGAGCCTACGAGCAGTACTTC
14	TRBJ1-2	-	TRBV5-6	-	CASSLVGANYGYTF	TGTGCCAGCAGCCTGGTTGGGGCAAACTATGGCTACACCTTC
14	TRBJ2-1	few	TRBV25-1	-	CASMAGTPFNEQFF	TGTGCCAGCATGGCGGGGACTCCCTTCAATGAGCAGTTCTTC
16	TRBJ2-2	-	TRBV21-1	-	CASSKSGGTNTGELFF	TGTGCCAGCAGCAAATCAGGCGGGACGAACACCGGGGAGCTGTTTTTT
14	TRBJ1-4	-	TRBV7-6	-	CASSLEPTNEKLFF	TGTGCCAGCAGCTTAGAACCGACTAATGAAAAACTGTTTTTT
15	TRBJ2-7	-	TRBV11-3	-	CASSLVGLPSYEQYF	TGTGCCAGCAGCTTAGTTGGACTACCGAGCTACGAGCAGTACTTC
13	TRBJ1-1	-	TRBV5-1	-	CASSLQGKGEAFF	TGCGCCAGCAGCCTACAGGGAAAAGGGGAAGCTTTCTTT
15	TRBJ1-1	-	TRBV6-1	-	CASSGRTGGTTEAFF	TGTGCCAGCAGTGGACGGACGGGCGGAACCACTGAAGCTTTCTTT
14	TRBJ1-2	-	TRBV27	-	CASSLSESNYGYTF	TGTGCCAGCAGTTTATCGGAGAGTAACTATGGCTACACCTTC
15	TRBJ2-7	-	TRBV7-3	-	CASSLEAGYSYEQYF	TGTGCCAGCAGCCTCGAGGCGGGATACTCCTACGAGCAGTACTTC
11	TRBJ2-3	-	TRBV10-1	-	CASVMEDTQYF	TGCGCCAGCGTTATGGAGGATACGCAGTATTTT
16	TRBJ2-2	-	TRBV5-4	-	CASSPGRGRNTGELFF	TGTGCCAGCAGCCCGGGTCGAGGGAGGAACACCGGGGAGCTGTTTTTT
16	TRBJ2-6	-	TRBV6-5	TRBD1	CASSWTGVAGANVLTF	TGTGCCAGCAGTTGGACAGGGGTCGCTGGGGCCAACGTCCTGACTTTC
12	TRBJ2-1	few	TRBV28	-	CASSSDPNEQFF	TGTGCCAGCAGCTCGGACCCTAATGAGCAGTTCTTC
16	TRBJ2-1	-	TRBV9	TRBD1	CASSVLGGRGYNEQFF	TGTGCCAGCAGCGTACTAGGGGGCAGGGGCTACAATGAGCAGTTCTTC